The 8 T cell receptor beta chains listed next were all sequenced from one sample in a study of blood T cells in healthy people across ages (dated by TCRdb to 2013 to 2016). Library creation used 5' RACE. The instrument given in TCRdb is Illumina HiSeq 2500. A second PCR of 7 to 11 cycles was run with a J-beta primer mix and a sample-barcoded 5' primer. TCRdb handled the public reads itself, with Q25 trimming in fastp and clone calling in MiXCR, and kept productive beta chains. Each CDR3 protein gets just one entry, which takes the most common genes and DNA from the rows behind it. This sample gives 1.4 million to 1.5 million distinct CDR3 sequences in total; 42% of them show up just once. The ten largest clonotypes hold less than 8% of the sample. The sequencing input was blood. These receptors were taken from a woman aged 18-29 years in good health.

This clonotype has more than one count but fewer than ten. V gene TRBV12-3 or TRBV12-4 combines with J gene TRBJ1-2; 11 bases are a match to TRBD1. V dropped 6 bases and J dropped 7; count of bases not matched to a gene: 10. CDR3 size: 15 residues. The chain's CDR3 is CASRPGQGVRSGYTF. CDR3 nucleotide sequence: TGTGCCAGCAGACCGGGACAGGGGGTACGGTCTGGCTACACCTTC.

V usage is TRBV29-1 and J usage is TRBJ2-7; 7 bases are a match to TRBD1. The closer fit of TRBJ2-5 to the DNA end suggests the J call may be wrong. Germline assignment: CDR1 SQVTM and CDR2 ANQGSEA. The CDR3 has 15 amino acids. The CDR3 sequence: CSVDHAAGRGETQYF. The CDR3 DNA reads as TGCAGCGTTGATCATGCGGCCGGCAGGGGGGAGACCCAGTACTTC.

The table lists this clonotype with a few counts. The rearrangement joins TRBV11-2 to TRBJ2-1, with TRBD2 identical over 10 bases. Germline CDR1 reads SGHAT; CDR2 reads FQNNGV. The J segment lost 3 bases and the V segment lost 5 bases, leaving 4 bases of the junction unmatched. The CDR3 consists of 15 residues. Written as DNA, the CDR3 is TGTGCCAGCAGCGGGCGGACTAGCGGCTACAATGAGCAGTTCTTC. Protein product: CASSGRTSGYNEQFF.

The chain carries TRBV5-6 and TRBJ2-7; 9 bases map to TRBD1. Germline V gene sequence: CDR1 SGHDT, CDR2 YYEEEE. V shed 4 bases, J shed 5 bases, and the junction held 10 bases outside the gene matches. There are 15 residues in the CDR3. The CDR3 DNA reads as TGTGCCAGCAGCCTTTACAGGGGGCAGAGGAACGAGCAGTACTTC. This sequence encodes CASSLYRGQRNEQYF.

The gene calls are TRBV25-1 and TRBJ2-3, with 9 bases fitting TRBD1. The J segment lost 6 bases and the V segment lost 11 bases, leaving 21 bases of the junction unmatched. Germline CDR1 MGHDK, CDR2 SYGVNS. CDR3 length: 17 amino acids. CDR3 in amino acids: CAGLSKEGQGGLDTQYF. Written as DNA, the CDR3 is TGTGCCGGCCTCTCAAAGGAGGGACAGGGAGGATTGGATACGCAGTATTTT.

This clonotype was seen only a few times. The genes are TRBV5-1 and TRBJ2-7, with D perhaps matching TRBD2 (7 bases). Between the trimmed V and J ends, which lost 2 bases and 4 bases, there was a span of 16 bases. The CDR3 has 15 amino acids. Germline V gives CDR1 SGHRS, CDR2 YFSETQ. The CDR3 reads CASSLGGGYLYEQYF. CDR3 DNA: TGCGCCAGCAGCTTAGGCGGGGGCTACCTTTACGAGCAGTACTTC. The variable domain in full, completed from reference TRBV5-1 and TRBJ2-7, reads KAGVTQTPRYLIKTRGQQVTLSCSPISGHRSVSWYQQTPGQGLQFLFEYFSETQRNKGNFPGRFSGRQFSNSRSEMNVSTLELGDSALYLCASSLGGGYLYEQYFGPGTRLTVT.

The V call is TRBV3-1, the J call TRBJ1-2; D unclear. The germline V gene has CDR1 LGHDT and CDR2 YNNKEL (reference sequence). With 0 bases removed from V and 7 bases from J, the gap between germline ends came to 12 bases. The CDR3 sequence is 14 residues long. CDR3 in DNA: TGTGCCAGCAGCCAAGATTACACAGATACTGGCTACACCTTC. Encoded protein: CASSQDYTDTGYTF.

The V call is TRBV6-6, the J call TRBJ1-4, with TRBD1 identical over 9 bases. Germline V gene data show CDR1 as MNHNY and CDR2 as SVGAGI (reference sequence). Germline trimming cut 6 bases from V and 7 bases from J; bases unmatched to any gene: 9. CDR3 size: 15 residues. DNA for the CDR3: TGTGCCAGCAGGCCTCCGGGACAGGGTGCTGAAAAACTGTTTTTT. Translated: CASRPPGQGAEKLFF.